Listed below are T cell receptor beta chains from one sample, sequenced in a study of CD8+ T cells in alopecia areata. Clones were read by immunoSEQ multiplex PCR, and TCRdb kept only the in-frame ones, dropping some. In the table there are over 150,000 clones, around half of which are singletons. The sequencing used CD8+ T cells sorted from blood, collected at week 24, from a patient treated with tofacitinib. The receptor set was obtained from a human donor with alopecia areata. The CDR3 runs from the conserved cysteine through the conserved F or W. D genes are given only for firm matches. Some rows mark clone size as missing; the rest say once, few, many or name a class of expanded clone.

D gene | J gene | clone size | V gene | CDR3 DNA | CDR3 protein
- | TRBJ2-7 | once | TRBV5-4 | TGTGCCAGCAGGCTAGAACAGGGCTCCTACGAGCAGTACTTC | CASRLEQGSYEQYF
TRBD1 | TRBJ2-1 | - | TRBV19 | TGTGCCAGTACTCCCAGGGACAGAGCCTACAATGAGCAGTTCTTC | CASTPRDRAYNEQFF
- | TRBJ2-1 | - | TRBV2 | TGTGCCAGCAGGGTAAGGAACTACAATGAGCAGTTCTTC | CASRVRNYNEQFF
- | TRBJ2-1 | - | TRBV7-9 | TGTGCCAGCAGCGCTCAGGGTATGGGCCACTACAATGAGCAGTTCTTC | CASSAQGMGHYNEQFF
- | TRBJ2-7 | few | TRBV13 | TGTGCCAGCAGCTTTGGGGGGTTATCCTACGAGCAGTACTTC | CASSFGGLSYEQYF
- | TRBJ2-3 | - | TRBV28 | TGTGCCAGCAGAGGGGGCACAGATACGCAGTATTTT | CASRGGTDTQYF
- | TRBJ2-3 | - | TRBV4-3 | TGCGCCAGCAGCCAAGCTCCCTTTGACAGGACTAGCACAGATACGCAGTATTTT | CASSQAPFDRTSTDTQYF
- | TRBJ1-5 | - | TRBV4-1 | TGCGCCAGCAGCCAAGCTGTTCATCAGCCCCAGCATTTT | CASSQAVHQPQHF
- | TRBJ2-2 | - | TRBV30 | TGTGCCTGGGGTAACACCGGGGAGCTGTTTTTT | CAWGNTGELFF
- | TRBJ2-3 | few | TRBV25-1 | TGTGCCAGCAGTGGGGCAGATACGCAGTATTTT | CASSGADTQYF
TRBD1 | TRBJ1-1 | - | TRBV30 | TGTGCCTGCTCAGGATACAGGGGGGGCAACACTGAAGCTTTCTTT | CACSGYRGGNTEAFF
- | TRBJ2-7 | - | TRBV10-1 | TGCGCCAGCTCGGACAGTTACGAGCAGTACTTC | CASSDSYEQYF
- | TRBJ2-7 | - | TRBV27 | TGTGCCAGCAGTTTTTATCCACACTACGAGCAGTACTTC | CASSFYPHYEQYF
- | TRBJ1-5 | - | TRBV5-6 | TGTGCCAGCAGCTTTGCCGACGGCCTAGGTCAGCCCCAGCATTTT | CASSFADGLGQPQHF
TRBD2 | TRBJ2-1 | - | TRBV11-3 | TGTGCCAGCAGCTCCCAATACAAAACTAGCGGGAGCAATGAGCAGTTCTTC | CASSSQYKTSGSNEQFF
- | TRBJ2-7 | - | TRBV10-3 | TGTGCCATCAGTGGGAACGGTCTTGTCGAGCAGTACTTC | CAISGNGLVEQYF
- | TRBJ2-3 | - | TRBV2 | TGTGCCAGCAGTGGGGTCGATAGTGTCACAGATACGCAGTATTTT | CASSGVDSVTDTQYF
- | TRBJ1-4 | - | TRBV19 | TGTGCCAGTGGGTATGAAAAACTGTTTTTT | CASGYEKLFF
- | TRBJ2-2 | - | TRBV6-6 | TGTGCCAGCAGTACAGGGGAGGCCGGGGAGCTGTTTTTT | CASSTGEAGELFF
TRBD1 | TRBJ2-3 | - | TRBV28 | TGTGCCAGCAGTCGGGACAGCGACGCAAGAAATACGCAGTATTTT | CASSRDSDARNTQYF
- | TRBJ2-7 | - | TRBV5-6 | TGTGCCAGCAGCTTCCAGAGCTCCTACGAGCAGTACTTC | CASSFQSSYEQYF
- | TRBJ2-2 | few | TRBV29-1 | TGCAGCGTCGTCGGGGGCACCGGGGAGCTGTTTTTT | CSVVGGTGELFF
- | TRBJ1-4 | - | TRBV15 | TGTGCCACCAGCAGATCGAGGACAGCTCTGGGGGAAAAACTGTTTTTT | CATSRSRTALGEKLFF
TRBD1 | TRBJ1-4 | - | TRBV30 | TGTGCCTGGAGTTTGGGACAGGGGAAAGAAAAACTGTTTTTT | CAWSLGQGKEKLFF
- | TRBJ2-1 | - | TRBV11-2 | TGTGCCAGCAGCTTAGATACCGGGACATCTACTATTGAGCAGTTCTTC | CASSLDTGTSTIEQFF
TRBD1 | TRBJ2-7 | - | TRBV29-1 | TGCAGCGTCGTCAAGACGGACAGGACCTACGAGCAGTACTTC | CSVVKTDRTYEQYF
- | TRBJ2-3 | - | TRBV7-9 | TGTGCCAGCAGCTTACGTCCGACTAGCACAGATACGCAGTATTTT | CASSLRPTSTDTQYF
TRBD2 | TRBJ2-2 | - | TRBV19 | TGTGCCAGTAGTATGGCCCTGGGCGGGGGGCACGCCGGGGAGCTGTTTTTT | CASSMALGGGHAGELFF
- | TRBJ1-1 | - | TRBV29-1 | TGCAGCGTTAACCGGGTAGGAAGAACTGAAGCTTTCTTT | CSVNRVGRTEAFF
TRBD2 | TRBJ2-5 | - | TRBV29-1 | TGCAGCGTGACTAGCATCCAAGAGACCCAGTACTTC | CSVTSIQETQYF
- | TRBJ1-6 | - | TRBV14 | TGTGCCAGCAGCGTCCGCGGTGTTTCACCCCTCCACTTT | CASSVRGVSPLHF
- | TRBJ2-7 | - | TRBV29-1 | TGCAGCGTTGAAACAGGGAACTCCTACGAGCAGTACTTC | CSVETGNSYEQYF
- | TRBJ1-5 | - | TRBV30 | TGTGCCAAGACCAGGGATAGCAATCAGCCCCAGCATTTT | CAKTRDSNQPQHF
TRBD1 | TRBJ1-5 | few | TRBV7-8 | TGTGCCAGCAGCTTAGGTAGACAGGGGTCCGTGGGTCAGCCCCAGCATTTT | CASSLGRQGSVGQPQHF
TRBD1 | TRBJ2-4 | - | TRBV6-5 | TGTGCCAGCAGTTACTCCACAGGGGGCGCGGGTGACATTCAGTACTTC | CASSYSTGGAGDIQYF
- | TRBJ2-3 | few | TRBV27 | TGTGCCAGCAGTTCGTCACTGAGGGGGTCGGCAGATACGCAGTATTTT | CASSSSLRGSADTQYF
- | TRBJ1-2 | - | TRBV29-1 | TGCAGCGTTGAAGATCCGATCCCGGGGGAGGTTTATGGCTACACCTTC | CSVEDPIPGEVYGYTF
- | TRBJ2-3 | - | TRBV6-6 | TGTGCCAGCAGTTCGGGTGGGACGAAAGATACGCAGTATTTT | CASSSGGTKDTQYF
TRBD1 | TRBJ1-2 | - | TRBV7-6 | TGTGCCAGCAGCCCTCAGGGGGCTAGGGGCTACACCTTC | CASSPQGARGYTF
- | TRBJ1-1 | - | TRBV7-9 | TGTGCCAGCAGCTTAAGGTTGAACACTGAAGCTTTCTTT | CASSLRLNTEAFF
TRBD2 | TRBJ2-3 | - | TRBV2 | TGTGCCAGCAGTGTCAACGGCGGGGGGGGGACAGATACGCAGTATTTT | CASSVNGGGGTDTQYF
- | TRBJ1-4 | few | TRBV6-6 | TGTGCCAGCACTTTTGGTGAAAAACTGTTTTTT | CASTFGEKLFF
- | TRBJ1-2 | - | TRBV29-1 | TGCAGCGCCTGGTTGAACTATGGCTACACCTTC | CSAWLNYGYTF
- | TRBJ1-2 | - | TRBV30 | TGTGCCTGGTTCGGGTATGGCTACACCTTC | CAWFGYGYTF